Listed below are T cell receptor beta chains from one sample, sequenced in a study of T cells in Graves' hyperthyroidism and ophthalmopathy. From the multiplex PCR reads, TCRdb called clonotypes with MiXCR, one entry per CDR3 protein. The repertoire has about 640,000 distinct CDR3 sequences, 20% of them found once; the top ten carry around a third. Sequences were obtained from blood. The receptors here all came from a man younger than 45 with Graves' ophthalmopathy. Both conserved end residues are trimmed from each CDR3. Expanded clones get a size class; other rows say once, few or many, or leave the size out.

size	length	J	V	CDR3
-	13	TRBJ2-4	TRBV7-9	ASSLGDLAKNIQY
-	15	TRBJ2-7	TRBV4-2	ASSQDAGRTRSYEQY
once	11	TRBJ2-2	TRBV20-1	SARNQGVGELF
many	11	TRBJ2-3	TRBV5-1	ASAGGTTDTQY
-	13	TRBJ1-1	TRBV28	ASSPRTGRATEAF
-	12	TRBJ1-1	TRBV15	ATSVGRGGTEAF
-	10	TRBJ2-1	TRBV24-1	ATSFLGDEQF
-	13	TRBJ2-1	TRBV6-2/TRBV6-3	ASNGVRETYNEQF
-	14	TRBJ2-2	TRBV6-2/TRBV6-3	ASRLPGVGETGELF
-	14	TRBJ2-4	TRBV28	ASSAGYREDKNIQY
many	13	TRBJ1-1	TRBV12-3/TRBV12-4	ASTAQGAMRTEAF
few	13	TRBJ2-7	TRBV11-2	ASRRGGQKAYEQY
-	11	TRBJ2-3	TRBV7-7	ASSLETIDTQY
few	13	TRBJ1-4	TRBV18	ASSPPSQPNEKLF
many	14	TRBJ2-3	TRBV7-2	ASSLFGTGSTDTQY
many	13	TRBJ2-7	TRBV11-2	ASSSSGGGTYEQY
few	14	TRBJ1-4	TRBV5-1	ASSLGSTETNEKLF
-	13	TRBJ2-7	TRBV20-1	SARDSGESLYEQY
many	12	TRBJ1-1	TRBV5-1	ASSRTQGNTEAF
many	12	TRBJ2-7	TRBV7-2	ASSSQGGGYEQY
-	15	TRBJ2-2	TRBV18	ASSPSLDRVVAGELF
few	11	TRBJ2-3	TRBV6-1	ASSEANADTQY
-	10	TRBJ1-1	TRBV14	ASSHDHTEAF
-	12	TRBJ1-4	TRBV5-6	ASSSRQLNEKLF
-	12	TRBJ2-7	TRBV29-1	GVHGTGNSYEQY
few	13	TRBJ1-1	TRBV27	ASSLRRGMNTEAF
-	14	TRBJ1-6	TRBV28	ASSPGRGSYNSPLH
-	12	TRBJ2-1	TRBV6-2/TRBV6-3	ASSYAGGVDEQF
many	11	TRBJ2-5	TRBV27	ASREGQGETQY
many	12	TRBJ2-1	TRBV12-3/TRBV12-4	ASSAWTSSDEQF
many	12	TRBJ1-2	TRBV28	ASTKGGGIYGYT
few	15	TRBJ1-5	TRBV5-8	ASSLYRAPTRNQPQH
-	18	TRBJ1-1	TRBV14	ASSHRVILWGGPLDTEAF
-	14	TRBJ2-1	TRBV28	ASSPQGVKTYNEQF
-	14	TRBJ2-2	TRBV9	ASSVGPGANTGELF
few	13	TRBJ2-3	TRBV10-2	ASSEAGREGSTQY
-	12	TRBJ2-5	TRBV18	ASSPERGPETQY
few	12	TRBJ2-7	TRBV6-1	ASSQRDPAYEQY
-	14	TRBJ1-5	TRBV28	ASLSSVQGSGQPQH
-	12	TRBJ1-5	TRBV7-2	ASSQRGGSQPQH
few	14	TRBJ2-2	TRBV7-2	ASSPRGGRTNGELF
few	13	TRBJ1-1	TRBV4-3	ASSQDTGWGTEAF
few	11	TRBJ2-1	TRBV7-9	ASSRPGTMSQF
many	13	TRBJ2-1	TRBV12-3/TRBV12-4	ASSLASGIRNEQF
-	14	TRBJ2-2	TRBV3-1	AGSPPGLAGTGELF
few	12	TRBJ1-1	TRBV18	ASPPAGGNTEAF
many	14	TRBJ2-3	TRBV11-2	ASSPQPGQGSDTQY
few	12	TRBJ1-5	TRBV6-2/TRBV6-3	ASSYTTGNQPQH
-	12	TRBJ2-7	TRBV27	ASSLEGAPGEQY
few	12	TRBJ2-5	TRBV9	ASSVGRFQETQY
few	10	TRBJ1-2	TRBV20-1	SATGVVNGYT
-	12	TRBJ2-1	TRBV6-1	ASSGEEWSGGQF
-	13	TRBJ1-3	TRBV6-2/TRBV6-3	ASTPGTTGGNTIY